Listed here are 27 T cell receptor beta chains from one sample, sequenced in a study of blood T cell repertoires in COVID-19. Only in-frame clones appear in the TCRdb table, and some are missing; sequencing was by immunoSEQ multiplex PCR. Of 100,000 or so clones detected, 70% to 80% appear once; the ten largest clones hold more than 20%. The sample comprised peripheral blood. These TCRs come from an older man with active or convalescent COVID-19.

The chain recombines TRBV19 with TRBJ2-7; 11 nucleotides match TRBD2. V shed 8 bases, J shed 3 bases, and the junction held 6 bases outside the gene matches. The length of the CDR3 is 14 residues. Germline-derived CDR1 and CDR2 are LNHDA and SQIVND (reference sequence). CDR3 amino acids: CASCATSGDYEQYF. Written as DNA, the CDR3 is TGTGCCAGTTGTGCGACTAGCGGGGACTACGAGCAGTACTTC.

The chain carries TRBV24-1 and TRBJ2-3, with a possible D match to TRBD2 (5 bases). CDR3 length: 15 residues. The germline V gene has CDR1 KGHDR and CDR2 SFDVKD. Trimming left V 3 bases short and J 3 bases short, with 12 bases between. CDR3 loop: CATSDRGLATDTQYF. The CDR3 DNA is TGTGCCACCAGTGATCGAGGGTTGGCGACAGATACGCAGTATTTT.

This clone occurred many times. The genes are TRBV3-1 (or the pseudogene TRBV3-2) and TRBJ2-3, with D unclear. CDR3 length equals 12 residues. The V end was cut by 4 bases, the J end by 4 bases, with 6 bases between. CDR1 LGHDT and CDR2 YNNKEL come from the germline V gene (reference sequence). The CDR3 nucleotides are TGTGCCAGCAGCCCTTCGGCAGATACGCAGTATTTT. Protein sequence: CASSPSADTQYF.

V gene TRBV6-2 or TRBV6-3 combines with J gene TRBJ1-1, with 7 nucleotides matching TRBD1. CDR3 length: 12 residues. With 4 bases clipped from V and 8 bases from J, the junction kept 4 bases outside the gene matches. The germline V gene has CDR1 MNHEY and CDR2 SVGEGT. The CDR3 nucleotides are TGTGCCAGCAGTTTGGGGACAGACGAAGCTTTCTTT. Residues: CASSLGTDEAFF.

The rearrangement joins TRBV28 to TRBJ1-5, with 12 positions matching TRBD1. Per the germline V gene, CDR1 is MDHEN and CDR2 is SYDVKM. The CDR3 consists of 18 residues. V was pared by 6 bases and J by 1 base, with 10 bases of the junction left unmatched. As DNA, the CDR3 is TGTGCCAGCAGCTCCGGGACAGGGGGCTACGGAAGCAATCAGCCCCAGCATTTT. Translation: CASSSGTGGYGSNQPQHF.

This chain links TRBV6-5 with TRBJ1-2, with TRBD1 matching over 10 bases. The ends lost 6 bases at V and 4 bases at J; junction bases unmatched: 5. This CDR3 region has 14 residues. Germline-derived CDR1 and CDR2 are MNHEY and SVGAGI. The CDR3 reads CASRPDRGTYGYTF. The CDR3 region has the DNA TGTGCCAGCAGGCCGGACAGGGGGACCTATGGCTACACCTTC.

The genes are TRBV5-1 and TRBJ1-2; a weak D match, TRBD1 (5 bases). V was clipped by 0 bases and J by 3 bases, with 12 bases between them. The CDR3 consists of 15 residues. Germline V CDR1 and CDR2: SGHRS, YFSETQ. The CDR3 DNA follows: TGCGCCAGCAGCTTGGGCTGGGGCCGGGACTATGGCTACACCTTC. Its protein product is CASSLGWGRDYGYTF.

Only one count was recorded for this clone. This chain uses TRBV3-1 (or the pseudogene TRBV3-2) with TRBJ2-2, with 11 bases identical to TRBD1. J gave up 6 bases and V 5 bases, and 8 bases lay outside the gene matches. The CDR3 runs to 16 residues. Germline CDR1 reads LGHDT; CDR2 reads YNNKEL (reference sequence). DNA for the CDR3: TGTGCCAGCAGCTCTCGGACAGGGGGCGCGTCCGGGGAGCTGTTTTTT. Residues: CASSSRTGGASGELFF.

The chain uses TRBV18 and TRBJ2-5, with D possibly being TRBD1 (7 bases). The V gene lost 2 bases and the J gene lost 7 bases, with 11 bases spanning the gap. The germline V gene encodes CDR1 KGHSH and CDR2 LQKENI. The CDR3 contains 13 residues. The CDR3 loop reads CASSPGQGGTQYF. The CDR3 coding sequence is TGTGCCAGCTCACCAGGGCAGGGGGGGACCCAGTACTTC.

The chain joins TRBV7-9 to TRBJ1-3; 7 positions match TRBD1. CDR1 and CDR2 from the germline V gene are SEHNR and FQNEAQ (reference sequence). CDR3 length equals 16 residues. After removal of 5 bases from V and 0 bases from J, the junction contained 7 bases not matched to a gene. The CDR3 nucleotides read TGTGCCAGCAGCCCAGGGGGACTTCGCTCTGGAAACACCATATATTTT. Protein: CASSPGGLRSGNTIYF.

The chain is built from TRBV27 and TRBJ1-5; D remains unclear. From germline, CDR1 is MNHEY and CDR2 SMNVEV (reference sequence). V was trimmed by 3 bases and J by 7 bases, leaving 16 bases between them. There are 15 residues in the CDR3. CDR3: CASSFEGKSRQPQHF. The CDR3 DNA is TGTGCCAGCAGTTTCGAGGGCAAATCACGCCAGCCCCAGCATTTT.

V is TRBV2 and J is TRBJ1-3, with a possible D match to TRBD1 (6 bases). V lost 7 bases and J lost 2, with 12 bases in between. The CDR3 covers 14 residues. Germline CDR1 is SNHLY and CDR2 is FYNNEI. CDR3 DNA: TGTGCCAGCAAACAGGGTAACGCTGGAAACACCATATATTTT. Translated: CASKQGNAGNTIYF.

This clone was seen many times. The rearrangement links TRBV10-3 to TRBJ1-6; D remains ambiguous. Trimming removed 3 bases at V and 6 bases at J, with 12 bases between. CDR3 length: 15 residues. Germline V gene data show CDR1 as ENHRY and CDR2 as SYGVKD. Here the CDR3 reads CAISDSQSPNSPLHF. CDR3 DNA sequence: TGTGCCATCAGTGACTCACAGTCTCCTAATTCACCCCTCCACTTT.

In this sample, this clone turned up once. The rearrangement joins TRBV18 to TRBJ1-1, with D uncertain. The CDR3 sequence is 14 residues long. Germline assignment: CDR1 KGHSH and CDR2 LQKENI. V lost 2 bases and J 5 bases, leaving 12 bases between the germline ends. CDR3 sequence: CASSPAVKATEAFF. Written as DNA, the CDR3 is TGTGCCAGCTCACCAGCGGTAAAGGCTACTGAAGCTTTCTTT.

This clone was seen a few times. The rearrangement links TRBV7-2 to TRBJ1-5, with D possibly matching TRBD1 (6 bases). The germline V gene encodes CDR1 SGHTA and CDR2 FQGNSA. CDR3 length equals 15 residues. V was pared by 1 base and J by 0 bases, with 7 bases between. The CDR3 DNA follows: TGTGCCAGCAGCTTAGGACAGGCTAGCAATCAGCCCCAGCATTTT. Encoded protein: CASSLGQASNQPQHF.

This clone was counted between two and nine times. This sequence joins TRBV2 and TRBJ2-7; 7 bases match TRBD1. This CDR3 has 15 amino acids. Germline CDR1 reads SNHLY; CDR2 reads FYNNEI. The ends lost 6 bases at V and 3 bases at J; junction bases unmatched: 11. The CDR3 nucleotides read TGTGCCAGCAGGGACAGGCCAGAAACCTTCTACGAGCAGTACTTC. This encodes CASRDRPETFYEQYF.

The chain joins TRBV18 to TRBJ2-1; the D gene is possibly TRBD2 (5 bases). The ends were cut back, 2 bases at V and 8 bases at J, with 7 bases in the middle. CDR1 is KGHSH and CDR2 is LQKENI in the germline V gene. This CDR3 is built from 12 residues. CDR3 nucleotides: TGTGCCAGCTCACCAAACGGGGATGAGCAGTTCTTC. The encoded protein is CASSPNGDEQFF.

This clone came up a few times. The V call is TRBV3-1 (or the pseudogene TRBV3-2), the J call TRBJ2-7, with 8 bases matching TRBD2. The V gene's germline CDR1 is LGHDT and CDR2 YNNKEL (reference sequence). The CDR3 consists of 14 residues. Trimming took 3 bases from V and 2 from J; bases not matched to a gene: 3. The chain's CDR3 is CASSQLAGPYEQYF. In DNA form, the CDR3 reads TGTGCCAGCAGCCAGCTAGCGGGCCCCTACGAGCAGTACTTC.

V gene TRBV19 combines with J gene TRBJ1-1, with no clear D. CDR1 is LNHDA, CDR2 SQIVND, per germline (reference sequence). The length of the CDR3 is 12 residues. Trimming left V 6 bases short and J 1 base short, with 6 bases between. CDR3 protein: CASSNRNTEAFF. CDR3 bases: TGTGCCAGTAGCAACAGGAACACTGAAGCTTTCTTT.

This clone is a singleton in its sample. The rearrangement links TRBV7-9 to TRBJ1-3; D is unresolved. The V gene lost 2 bases and the J gene lost 8 bases, with 10 bases spanning the gap. The CDR3 extends over 13 amino acids. Germline CDR1 is SEHNR and CDR2 is FQNEAQ (reference sequence). The CDR3 coding sequence is TGTGCCAGCAGCTTATTGGGAGACGACACCATATATTTT. As protein: CASSLLGDDTIYF.

This sequence joins TRBV6-1 and TRBJ2-1; 9 nucleotides line up with TRBD2. The CDR3 sequence is 15 residues long. Trimming removed 3 bases from V and 3 bases from J; junction bases left unmatched: 3. Germline lookup yields CDR1 MNHNS and CDR2 SASEGT. CDR3 bases: TGTGCCAGCAGTGACCTAGCGGGGATCTACAATGAGCAGTTCTTC. This translates into CASSDLAGIYNEQFF.

This clone has just a few counts. The chain joins TRBV28 to TRBJ1-3, with TRBD1 matching over 7 bases. With 6 bases clipped from V and 3 bases from J, the junction kept 8 bases outside the gene matches. The CDR3 length is 15 residues. Germline-derived CDR1 and CDR2 are MDHEN and SYDVKM. This CDR3 reads CASRPGQSSGNTIYF. CDR3 DNA sequence: TGTGCCAGCAGACCGGGACAGTCGAGTGGAAACACCATATATTTT. Looking up the rest from reference TRBV28 and TRBJ1-3 gives the full variable domain: DVKVTQSSRYLVKRTGEKVFLECVQDMDHENMFWYRQDPGLGLRLIYFSYDVKMKEKGDIPEGYSVSREKKERFSLILESASTNQTSMYLCASRPGQSSGNTIYFGEGSWLTVV.

This clone is a singleton in its sample. The CDR3 spells CASGVAPDRTAYEQYF. The CDR3 DNA reads TGCGCCAGCGGCGTCGCACCGGACAGAACGGCCTACGAGCAGTACTTC. V and J are TRBV5-1 and TRBJ2-7, with D perhaps TRBD1 (6 bases). Germline CDR1 reads SGHRS; CDR2 reads YFSETQ. This CDR3 is 16 amino acids long. Trimming pared 7 bases from V and 2 bases from J, leaving 22 bases between.

The J gene is TRBJ2-7, the V gene TRBV28; D not resolved. The CDR3 runs to 12 residues. From germline, CDR1 is MDHEN and CDR2 SYDVKM. Trimming took off 2 bases at V and 4 bases at J, with 6 bases between the two ends. The CDR3 sequence is CASSLMEYEQYF. The CDR3 DNA is TGTGCCAGCAGTTTAATGGAGTACGAGCAGTACTTC.

The chain joins TRBV19 to TRBJ1-1; D is ambiguous. The V gene lost 6 bases and the J gene lost 2 bases, with 19 bases spanning the gap. Germline V gene sequence: CDR1 LNHDA, CDR2 SQIVND (reference sequence). The CDR3 contains 16 residues. The CDR3 sequence is CASSPRATPLNTEAFF. CDR3 DNA sequence: TGTGCCAGTAGCCCGCGGGCCACCCCCTTAAACACTGAAGCTTTCTTT.

CDR3 sequence reads: CASSSRDRGRYGYTF. CDR3 nucleotide sequence: TGTGCCAGTAGTTCCCGGGACAGGGGAAGGTATGGCTACACCTTC. This rearrangement joins TRBV19 to TRBJ1-2, with 10 positions matching TRBD1. Germline lookup yields CDR1 LNHDA and CDR2 SQIVND (reference sequence). J was trimmed by 5 bases and V by 5 bases; bases with no gene match: 8. The CDR3 totals 15 residues.

The gene calls are TRBV5-6 and TRBJ2-2, with TRBD1 matching 11 bases. The CDR3 has 14 amino acids. The V and J ends lost 5 bases and 7 bases, in that order; junction bases with no gene match: 4. Germline CDR1 SGHDT, CDR2 YYEEEE. Written as DNA, the CDR3 is TGTGCCAGCAGTTGGGACAGGGGGATCGGGGAGCTGTTTTTT. Residues: CASSWDRGIGELFF.